This TCR beta chain was documented in a study of cytomegalovirus exposure and HLA in healthy donors. Study-level findings and limits: The listing of 150 to 200 TCR beta chains classed them as cytomegalovirus-associated. Many donors shared some public TCRs, even though most TCR sequences were rare. That first-cohort TCR clusters tended to co-occur in the 90 to 150 validation repertoires was found in a later analysis.

Details on this clone: The antigen is unknown.

The donors were in the approximately 130-subject validation cohort, distinct from the 666-subject first cohort. The assay was immunoSEQ multiplex PCR, and TCRdb's table has in-frame clones only and misses some. Among around 140,000 clones listed, 87% were seen once. The sample was PBMCs. This receptor was taken from a man aged 18 to 35 in good health and CMV-seropositive.

CDR3 bases: TGTGCCAGCAGCGCGGACACATTGAACTATGGCTACACCTTC. Its translation is CASSADTLNYGYTF. The J gene is TRBJ1-2, the V gene TRBV7-3, with D perhaps TRBD1 (5 bases). Germline V CDR1 and CDR2: SGHTA, FQGTGA. The CDR3 has 14 residues. V lost 5 bases to trimming and J lost 2 bases, with 12 bases between them.